Below, one T cell receptor beta chain is given with its context. Its antigen is still unknown. Expressed TCRB transcripts were sequenced after all isolated RNA was converted to cDNA. This table comes from immunoSEQ multiplex PCR, and its TCRdb copy is limited to in-frame clones, with some not included. The sample consists of 160,000 or so clones, roughly 60% of them appearing once. The sample originates from a study of beta chain features in type 1 diabetes. Study details: All of the samples together had 107,917,701 sorted cells examined.

The CDR3 is 16 amino acids. J lost 4 bases, V lost 3 bases, and 11 bases had no gene match. CDR1 and CDR2 (germline): SGHRS, YFSETQ. General study results and limits: cDNA-based sequencing might over-represent cells highly expressing TCR. A greater similarity of naive, central memory and Treg TCRB repertoires was seen among patients than among healthy donors. In every one of the four CD4+ subsets, TCRB CDR3s were moderately but significantly shorter in Type 1 diabetes patients. Lower insertion and higher deletion counts appeared at VDJ junctions in type 1 diabetes patients.

The TCR was taken from a man aged 25-45 years with type 1 diabetes. Material for sequencing was naive CD4+ T cells from blood. The chain links TRBV5-1 to TRBJ2-5; TRBD1 matches at 8 bases. The CDR3 loop reads CASSYVDRAAGETQYF. The CDR3 DNA reads as TGCGCCAGCAGCTATGTGGACAGGGCCGCCGGAGAGACCCAGTACTTC.